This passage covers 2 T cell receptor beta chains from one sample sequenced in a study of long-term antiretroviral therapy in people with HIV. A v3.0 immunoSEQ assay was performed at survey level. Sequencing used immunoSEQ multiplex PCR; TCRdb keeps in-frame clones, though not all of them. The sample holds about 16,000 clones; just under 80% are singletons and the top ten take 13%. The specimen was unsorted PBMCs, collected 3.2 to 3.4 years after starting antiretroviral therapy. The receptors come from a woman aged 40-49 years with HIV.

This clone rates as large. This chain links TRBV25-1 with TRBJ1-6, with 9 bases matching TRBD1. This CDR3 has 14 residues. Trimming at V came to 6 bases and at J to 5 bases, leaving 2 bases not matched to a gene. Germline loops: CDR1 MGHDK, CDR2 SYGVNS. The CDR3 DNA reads TGTGCCAGCAGCTGGGACAGGGATAATTCACCCCTCCACTTT. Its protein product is CASSWDRDNSPLHF.

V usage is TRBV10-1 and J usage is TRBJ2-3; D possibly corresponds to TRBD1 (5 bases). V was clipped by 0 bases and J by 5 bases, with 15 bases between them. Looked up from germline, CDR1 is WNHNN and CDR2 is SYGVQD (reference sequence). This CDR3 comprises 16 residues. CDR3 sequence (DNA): TGCGCCAGCAGTGAGTCGGGAAGGGGCCGTAGAGATACGCAGTATTTT. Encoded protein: CASSESGRGRRDTQYF.